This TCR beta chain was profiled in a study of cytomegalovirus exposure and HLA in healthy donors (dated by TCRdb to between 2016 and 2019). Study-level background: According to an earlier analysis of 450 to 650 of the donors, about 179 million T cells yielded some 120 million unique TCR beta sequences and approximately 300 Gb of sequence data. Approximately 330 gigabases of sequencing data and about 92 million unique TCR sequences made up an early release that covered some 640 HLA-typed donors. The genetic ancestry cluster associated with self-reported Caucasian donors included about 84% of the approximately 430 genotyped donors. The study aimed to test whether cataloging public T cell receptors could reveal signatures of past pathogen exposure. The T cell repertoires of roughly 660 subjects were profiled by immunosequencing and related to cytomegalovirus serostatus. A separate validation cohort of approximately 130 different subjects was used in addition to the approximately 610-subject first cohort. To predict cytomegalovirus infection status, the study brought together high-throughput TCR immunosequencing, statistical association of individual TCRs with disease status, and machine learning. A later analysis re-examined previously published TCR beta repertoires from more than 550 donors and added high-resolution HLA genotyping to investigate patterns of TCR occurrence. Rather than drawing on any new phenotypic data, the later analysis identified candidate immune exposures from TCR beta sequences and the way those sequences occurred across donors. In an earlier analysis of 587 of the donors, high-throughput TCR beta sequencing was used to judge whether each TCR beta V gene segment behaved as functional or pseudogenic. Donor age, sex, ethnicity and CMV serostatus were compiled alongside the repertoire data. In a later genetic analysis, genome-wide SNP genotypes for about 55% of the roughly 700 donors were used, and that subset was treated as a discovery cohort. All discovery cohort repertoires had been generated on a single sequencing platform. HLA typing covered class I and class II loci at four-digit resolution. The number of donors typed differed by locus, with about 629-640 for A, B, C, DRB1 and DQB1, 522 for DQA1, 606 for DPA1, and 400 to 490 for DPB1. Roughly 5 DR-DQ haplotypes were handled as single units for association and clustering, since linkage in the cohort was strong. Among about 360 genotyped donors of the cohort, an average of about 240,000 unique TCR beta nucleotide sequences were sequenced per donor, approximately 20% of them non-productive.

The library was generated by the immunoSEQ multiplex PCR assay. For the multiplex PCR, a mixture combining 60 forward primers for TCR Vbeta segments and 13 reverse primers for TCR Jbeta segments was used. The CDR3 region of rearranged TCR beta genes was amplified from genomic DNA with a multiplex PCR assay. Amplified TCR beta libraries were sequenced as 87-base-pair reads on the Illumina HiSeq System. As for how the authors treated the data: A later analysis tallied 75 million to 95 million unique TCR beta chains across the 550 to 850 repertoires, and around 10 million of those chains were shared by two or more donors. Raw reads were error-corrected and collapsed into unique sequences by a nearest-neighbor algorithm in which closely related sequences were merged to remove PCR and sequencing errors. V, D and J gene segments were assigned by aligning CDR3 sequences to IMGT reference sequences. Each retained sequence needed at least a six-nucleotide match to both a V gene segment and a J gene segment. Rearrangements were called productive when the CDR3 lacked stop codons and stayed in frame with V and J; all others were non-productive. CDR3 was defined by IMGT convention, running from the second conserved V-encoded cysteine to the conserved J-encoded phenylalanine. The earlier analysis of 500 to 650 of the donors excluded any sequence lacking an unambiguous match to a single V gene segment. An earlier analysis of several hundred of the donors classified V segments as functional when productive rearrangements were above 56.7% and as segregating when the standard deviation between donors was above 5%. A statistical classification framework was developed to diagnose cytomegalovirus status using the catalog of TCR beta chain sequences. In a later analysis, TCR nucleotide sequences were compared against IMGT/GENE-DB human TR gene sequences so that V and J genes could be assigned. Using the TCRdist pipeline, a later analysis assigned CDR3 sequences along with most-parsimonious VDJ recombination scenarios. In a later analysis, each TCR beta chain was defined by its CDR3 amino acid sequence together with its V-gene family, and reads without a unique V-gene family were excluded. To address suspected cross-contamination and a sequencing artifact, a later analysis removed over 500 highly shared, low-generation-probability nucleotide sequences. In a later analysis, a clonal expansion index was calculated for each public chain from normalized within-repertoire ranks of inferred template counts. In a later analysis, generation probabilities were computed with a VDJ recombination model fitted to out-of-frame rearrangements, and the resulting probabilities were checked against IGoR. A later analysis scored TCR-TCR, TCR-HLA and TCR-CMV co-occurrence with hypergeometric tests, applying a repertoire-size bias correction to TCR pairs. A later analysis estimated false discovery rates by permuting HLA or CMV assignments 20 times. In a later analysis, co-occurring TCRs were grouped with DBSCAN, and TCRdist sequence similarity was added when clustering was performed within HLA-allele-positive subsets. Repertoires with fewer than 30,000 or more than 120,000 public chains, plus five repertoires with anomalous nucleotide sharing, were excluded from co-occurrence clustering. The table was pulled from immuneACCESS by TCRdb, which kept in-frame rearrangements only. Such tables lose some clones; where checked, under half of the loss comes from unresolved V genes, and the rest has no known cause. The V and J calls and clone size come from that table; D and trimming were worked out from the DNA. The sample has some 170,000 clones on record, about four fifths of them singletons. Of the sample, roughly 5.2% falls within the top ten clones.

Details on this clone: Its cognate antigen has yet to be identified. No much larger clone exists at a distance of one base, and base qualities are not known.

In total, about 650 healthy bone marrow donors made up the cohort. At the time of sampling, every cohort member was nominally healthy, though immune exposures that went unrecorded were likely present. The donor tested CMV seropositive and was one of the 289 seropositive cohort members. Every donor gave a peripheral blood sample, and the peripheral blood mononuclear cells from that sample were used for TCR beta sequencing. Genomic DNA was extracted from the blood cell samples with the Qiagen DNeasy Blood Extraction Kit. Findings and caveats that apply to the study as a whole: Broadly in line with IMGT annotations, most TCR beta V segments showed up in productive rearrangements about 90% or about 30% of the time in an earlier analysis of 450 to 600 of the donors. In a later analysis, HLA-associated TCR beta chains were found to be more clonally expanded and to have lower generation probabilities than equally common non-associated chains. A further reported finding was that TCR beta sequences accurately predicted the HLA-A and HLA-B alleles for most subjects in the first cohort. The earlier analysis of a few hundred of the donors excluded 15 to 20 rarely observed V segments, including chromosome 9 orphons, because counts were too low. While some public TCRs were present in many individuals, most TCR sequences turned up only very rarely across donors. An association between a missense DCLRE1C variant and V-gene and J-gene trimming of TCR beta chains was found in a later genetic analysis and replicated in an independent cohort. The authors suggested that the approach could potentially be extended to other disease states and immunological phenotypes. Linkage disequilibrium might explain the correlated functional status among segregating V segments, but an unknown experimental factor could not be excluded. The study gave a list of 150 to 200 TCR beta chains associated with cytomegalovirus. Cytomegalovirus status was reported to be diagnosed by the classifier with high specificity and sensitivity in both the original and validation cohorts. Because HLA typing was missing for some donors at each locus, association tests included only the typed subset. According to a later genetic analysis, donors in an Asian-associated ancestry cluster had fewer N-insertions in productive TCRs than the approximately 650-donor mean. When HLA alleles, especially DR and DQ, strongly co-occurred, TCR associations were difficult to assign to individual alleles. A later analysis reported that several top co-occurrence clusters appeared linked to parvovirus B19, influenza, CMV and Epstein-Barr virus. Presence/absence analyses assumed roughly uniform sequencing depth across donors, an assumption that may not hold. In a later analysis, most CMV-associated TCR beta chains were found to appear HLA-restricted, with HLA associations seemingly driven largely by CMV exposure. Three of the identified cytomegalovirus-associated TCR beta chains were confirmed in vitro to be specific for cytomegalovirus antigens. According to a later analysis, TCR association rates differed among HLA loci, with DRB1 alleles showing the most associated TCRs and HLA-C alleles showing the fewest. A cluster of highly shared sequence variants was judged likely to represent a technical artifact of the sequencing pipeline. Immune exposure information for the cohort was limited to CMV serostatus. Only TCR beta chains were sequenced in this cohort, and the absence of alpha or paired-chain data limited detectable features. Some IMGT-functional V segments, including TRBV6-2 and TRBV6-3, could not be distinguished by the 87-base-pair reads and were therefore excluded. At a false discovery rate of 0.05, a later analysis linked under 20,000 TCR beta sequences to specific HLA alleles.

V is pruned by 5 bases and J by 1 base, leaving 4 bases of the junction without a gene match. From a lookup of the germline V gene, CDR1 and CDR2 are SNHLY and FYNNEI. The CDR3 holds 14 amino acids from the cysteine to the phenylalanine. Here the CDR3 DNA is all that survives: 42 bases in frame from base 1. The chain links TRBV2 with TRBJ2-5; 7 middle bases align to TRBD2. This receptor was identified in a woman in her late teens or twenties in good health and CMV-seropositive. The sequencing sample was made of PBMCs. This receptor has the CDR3 CASSYTGGQETQYF. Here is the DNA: TGTGCCAGCAGTTATACGGGGGGCCAAGAGACCCAGTACTTC.